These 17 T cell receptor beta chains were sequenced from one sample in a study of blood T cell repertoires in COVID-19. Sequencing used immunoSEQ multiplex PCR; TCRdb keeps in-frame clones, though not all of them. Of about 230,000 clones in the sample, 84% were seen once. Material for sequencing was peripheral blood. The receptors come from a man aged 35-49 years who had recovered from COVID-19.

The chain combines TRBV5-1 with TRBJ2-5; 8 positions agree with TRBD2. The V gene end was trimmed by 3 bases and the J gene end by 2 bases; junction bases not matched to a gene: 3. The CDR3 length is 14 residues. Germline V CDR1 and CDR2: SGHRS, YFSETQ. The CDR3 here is CASSSLAGQETQYF. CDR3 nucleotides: TGCGCCAGCAGCTCTTTAGCGGGGCAAGAGACCCAGTACTTC.

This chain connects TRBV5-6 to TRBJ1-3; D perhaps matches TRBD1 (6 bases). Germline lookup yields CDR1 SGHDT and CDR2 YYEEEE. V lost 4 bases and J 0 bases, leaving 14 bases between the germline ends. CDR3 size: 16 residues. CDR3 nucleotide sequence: TGTGCCAGCAGCCCCATGGGGGCCAACTCTGGAAACACCATATATTTT. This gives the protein CASSPMGANSGNTIYF.

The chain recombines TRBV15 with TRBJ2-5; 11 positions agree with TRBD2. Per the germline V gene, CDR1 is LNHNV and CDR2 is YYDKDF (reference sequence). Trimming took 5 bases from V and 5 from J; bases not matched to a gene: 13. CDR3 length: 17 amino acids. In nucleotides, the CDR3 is TGTGCCACCAGCGGCGGGACTAGCGGACCCGTCATGGAGACCCAGTACTTC. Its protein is CATSGGTSGPVMETQYF.

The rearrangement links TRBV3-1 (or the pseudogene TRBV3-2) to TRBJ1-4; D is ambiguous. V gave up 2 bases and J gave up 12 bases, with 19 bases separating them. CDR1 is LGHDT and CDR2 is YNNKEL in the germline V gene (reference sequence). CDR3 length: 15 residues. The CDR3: CASSQPSRRKTELFF. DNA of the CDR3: TGTGCCAGCAGCCAACCCTCTAGAAGGAAAACGGAACTGTTTTTT.

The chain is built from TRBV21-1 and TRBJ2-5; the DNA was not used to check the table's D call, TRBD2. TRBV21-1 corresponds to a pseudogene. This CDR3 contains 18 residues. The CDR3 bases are TGTGCCAGCAGCAATGGACTAGCGGGAGTTATAGGTGAAGAGACCCAGTACTTC. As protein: CASSNGLAGVIGEETQYF.

The DNA for the CDR3 is TGTGCCAGTAACCGGGGGATAGGCTCTGGGGCCAACGTCCTGACTTTC. Protein sequence: CASNRGIGSGANVLTF. The J gene is TRBJ2-6, the V gene TRBV19; D is perhaps TRBD2 (6 bases). The CDR3 is 16 residues long. The V gene's germline CDR1 is LNHDA and CDR2 SQIVND (reference sequence). Trimming removed 7 bases from V and 0 bases from J, with 13 bases in between.

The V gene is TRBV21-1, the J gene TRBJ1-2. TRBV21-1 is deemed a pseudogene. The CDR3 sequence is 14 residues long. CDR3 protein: CASSKARGEGGYTF. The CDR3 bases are TGTGCCAGCAGCAAAGCGCGGGGGGAAGGTGGCTACACCTTC.

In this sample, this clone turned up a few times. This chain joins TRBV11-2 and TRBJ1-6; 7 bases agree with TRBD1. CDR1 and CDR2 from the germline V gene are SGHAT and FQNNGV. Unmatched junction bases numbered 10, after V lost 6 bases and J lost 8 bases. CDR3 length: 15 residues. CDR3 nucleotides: TGTGCCAGCAGGGACCCGGGACAGTGGGATTCACCCCTCCACTTT. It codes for CASRDPGQWDSPLHF.

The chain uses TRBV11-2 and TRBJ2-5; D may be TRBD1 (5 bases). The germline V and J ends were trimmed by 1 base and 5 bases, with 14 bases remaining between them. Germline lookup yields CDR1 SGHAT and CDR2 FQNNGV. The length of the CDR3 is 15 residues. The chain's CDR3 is CASSLVAGFGETQYF. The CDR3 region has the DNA TGTGCCAGCAGCTTAGTGGCAGGGTTTGGGGAGACCCAGTACTTC.

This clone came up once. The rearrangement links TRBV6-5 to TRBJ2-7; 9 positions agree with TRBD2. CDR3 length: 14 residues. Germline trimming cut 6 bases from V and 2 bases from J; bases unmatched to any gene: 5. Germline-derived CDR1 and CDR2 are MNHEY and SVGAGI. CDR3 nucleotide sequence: TGTGCCAGCAGAACATGGACTAGCGCCTACGAGCAGTACTTC. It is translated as CASRTWTSAYEQYF.

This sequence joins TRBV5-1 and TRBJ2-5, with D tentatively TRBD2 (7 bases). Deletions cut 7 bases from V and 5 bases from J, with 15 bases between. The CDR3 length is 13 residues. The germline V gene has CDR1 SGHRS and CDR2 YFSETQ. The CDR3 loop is CASSGGPGETQYF. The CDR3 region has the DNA TGCGCCAGCTCGGGGGGCCCCGGGGAGACCCAGTACTTC.

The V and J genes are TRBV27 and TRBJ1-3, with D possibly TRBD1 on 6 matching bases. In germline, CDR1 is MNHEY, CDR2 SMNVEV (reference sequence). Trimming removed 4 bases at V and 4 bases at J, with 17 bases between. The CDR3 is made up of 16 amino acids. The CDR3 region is CASSSYPGAPGNTIYF. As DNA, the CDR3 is TGTGCCAGCAGTTCTTACCCAGGGGCCCCAGGAAACACCATATATTTT.

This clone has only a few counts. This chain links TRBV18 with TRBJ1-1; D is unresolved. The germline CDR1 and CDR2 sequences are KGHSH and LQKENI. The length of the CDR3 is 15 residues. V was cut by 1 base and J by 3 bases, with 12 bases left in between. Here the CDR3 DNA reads TGTGCCAGCTCACCACGCCCCCTCGGGGACACTGAAGCTTTCTTT. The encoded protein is CASSPRPLGDTEAFF.

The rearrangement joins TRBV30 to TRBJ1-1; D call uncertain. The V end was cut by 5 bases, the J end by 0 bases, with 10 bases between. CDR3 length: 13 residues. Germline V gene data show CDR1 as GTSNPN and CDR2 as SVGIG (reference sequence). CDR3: CAWGGGMNTEAFF. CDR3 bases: TGTGCCTGGGGAGGAGGTATGAACACTGAAGCTTTCTTT.

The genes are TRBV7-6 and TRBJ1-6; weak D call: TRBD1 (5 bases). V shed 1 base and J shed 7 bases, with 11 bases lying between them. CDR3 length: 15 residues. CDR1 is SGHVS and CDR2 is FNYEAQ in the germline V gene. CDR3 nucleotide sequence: TGTGCCAGCAGCTTAGAGCCAGGGATGAATTCACCCCTCCACTTT. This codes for CASSLEPGMNSPLHF.

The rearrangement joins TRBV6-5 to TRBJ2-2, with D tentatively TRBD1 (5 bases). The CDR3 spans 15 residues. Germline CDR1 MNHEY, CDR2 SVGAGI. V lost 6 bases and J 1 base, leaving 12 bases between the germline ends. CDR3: CASRVGHGNTGELFF. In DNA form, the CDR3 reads TGTGCCAGCAGGGTCGGACACGGGAACACCGGGGAGCTGTTTTTT.

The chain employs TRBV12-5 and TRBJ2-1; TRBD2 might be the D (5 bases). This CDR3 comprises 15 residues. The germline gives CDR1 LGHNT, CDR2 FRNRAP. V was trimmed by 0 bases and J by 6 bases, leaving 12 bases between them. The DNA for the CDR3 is TGTGCTAGTGGTTTGGTACAATACGGAGGCAATGAGCAGTTCTTC. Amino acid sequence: CASGLVQYGGNEQFF.